Given below is one T cell receptor (beta chain) in context. These data come from a study of cytotoxic CD8 clonotypes in ibrutinib-treated CLL. The CDR3 runs to 15 residues. V lost 2 bases to trimming and J lost 2 bases, with 10 bases between them. CDR1 MNHEY and CDR2 SVGAGI come from the germline V gene. Clones were read by immunoSEQ multiplex PCR, and TCRdb kept only the in-frame ones, dropping some. The sample contains roughly 160,000 clones, less than 85% of which appear only once. The source material was PBMCs, sampled after 24 months of ibrutinib treatment. The receptor was isolated from a human donor with chronic lymphocytic leukemia. The rearrangement uses TRBV6-5 and TRBJ1-5, with unresolved D. CDR3 DNA sequence: TGTGCCAGCAGTTACGGAAGGGCGCGCAATCAGCCCCAGCATTTT. This codes for CASSYGRARNQPQHF.